Listed below are T cell receptor beta chains from one sample, sequenced in a study of read filtering for tumor transcriptome and immune sequencing. TCRdb re-derived calls from the reads in MiXCR, one entry per CDR3 protein. The data hold 75,000 to 95,000 distinct CDR3 sequences, with around a fifth observed a single time. Sequenced material: a population of CD138-negative cells sorted from bone marrow. The receptors derive from a donor aged 40 or older with multiple myeloma. CDR3s include the opening cysteine and the closing phenylalanine or tryptophan. D genes are given only for firm matches. Not all rows give a size; the values are once, few, many and, for expanded clones, a class.

TRBJ1-1,many,TRBV6-5,TRBD1,TGTGCCAGCACCAGGACAGGGGAGAACACTGAAGCTTTCTTT,CASTRTGENTEAFF
TRBJ1-1,many,TRBV5-1,TRBD1,TGTGCCAGCAGTTTAACAGGGGCGACTGAAGCTTTCTTT,CASSLTGATEAFF
TRBJ1-2,-,TRBV6-5,-,TGTGCCAGCGGGCAGAAAATTCCCCCCTATGGCTACACCTTC,CASGQKIPPYGYTF
TRBJ2-2,-,TRBV28,-,TGTGCCGGTTCTGACTACCCGAACACCGGGGAGCTGTTTTTT,CAGSDYPNTGELFF
TRBJ2-6,many,TRBV27,-,TGTGCCAGCAGTAAGGATGTCCTTAGGTCCGGGGCCAACGTCCTGACTTTC,CASSKDVLRSGANVLTF
TRBJ1-5,many,TRBV7-2,-,TGTGCCAGCAGCTTAGCGCCAGGACATAATCAGCCCCAGCATTTT,CASSLAPGHNQPQHF
TRBJ2-1,many,TRBV6-2/TRBV6-3,-,TGTGCCAGCAGCCAGGGACCGAACAATGAGCAGTTCTTC,CASSQGPNNEQFF
TRBJ2-5,many,TRBV5-1,TRBD1,TGCGCCAGCAGTTCGTTCGGGACAGCCGGGACAGAGACCCAGTACTTC,CASSSFGTAGTETQYF
TRBJ2-5,few,TRBV6-2/TRBV6-3,-,TGTGCCAGCAGCCTGAGTGAGGGGACCGGTGAGCGAGAGACCCAGTACTTC,CASSLSEGTGERETQYF
TRBJ1-5,many,TRBV12-3/TRBV12-4,-,TGTGCCAGCAGTTTATATGAGGATCAGCCCCAGCATTTT,CASSLYEDQPQHF
TRBJ2-7,few,TRBV11-2,-,TGTGCCAGCAGCCCCCCGGGTAGAAGTTCCTACGAGCAGTACTTC,CASSPPGRSSYEQYF
TRBJ1-2,many,TRBV10-3,TRBD1,TGTGCCGCCTCACAGGGGTTGAACTATGGCTACACCTTC,CAASQGLNYGYTF
TRBJ1-1,many,TRBV20-1,-,TGCAGTGCTAGGGTTCAGGGGATGAACACTGAAGCTTTCTTT,CSARVQGMNTEAFF
TRBJ2-5,many,TRBV11-2,TRBD2,TGTGCCAGCAGCTTACTAGCGGGGGGGCAAGAGACCCAGTACTTC,CASSLLAGGQETQYF
TRBJ1-5,-,TRBV7-8,-,TGTGCCAGCAGCAGAAGGACAGAAAGTCAGCCCCAGCATTTT,CASSRRTESQPQHF
TRBJ2-1,many,TRBV6-5,TRBD2,TGTGCCAGCAGTTACGGGACTAGCGGGGGGGCAAATGAGCAGTTCTTC,CASSYGTSGGANEQFF
TRBJ1-4,many,TRBV2,-,TGTGCCAGCAGTGAACACAGGGAAAAACTGTTTTTT,CASSEHREKLFF
TRBJ2-1,few,TRBV5-1,-,TGCGCCAGCAGCTTGGGGATAGGGCTAGGATCCAATGAGCAGTTCTTC,CASSLGIGLGSNEQFF
TRBJ1-1,few,TRBV19,TRBD1,TGTGCCAGTAGTATACCGGACAGGCAGAACACTGAAGCTTTCTTT,CASSIPDRQNTEAFF
TRBJ2-4,many,TRBV7-9,-,TGTGCCAGCAGCTTGGCGAAAAACATTCAGTACTTC,CASSLAKNIQYF
TRBJ2-2,-,TRBV19,-,TGTGCCAGTAGTATAGAGGGCACGAACACCGGGGAGCTGTTTTTT,CASSIEGTNTGELFF
TRBJ2-3,-,TRBV5-1,-,TGCGCCAGCAGTTGGACTACCACAGATACGCAGTGTTTT,CASSWTTTDTQCF
TRBJ2-1,many,TRBV28,TRBD2,TGTGCCAGCAGTTTAAGACTTTGGACTAGCGGGGACTCAATCCACAATGAGCAGTTCTTC,CASSLRLWTSGDSIHNEQFF
TRBJ1-2,many,TRBV16,-,TGTGCCAGCAGCCCTTCCCGACAGAACTATGGCTACACCTTC,CASSPSRQNYGYTF
TRBJ2-1,few,TRBV6-5,-,TGTGCCAGCAGTTATACACTTAGTGGCAATGAGCAGTTCTTC,CASSYTLSGNEQFF
TRBJ2-5,many,TRBV5-1,TRBD2,TGCGCCAGCAGGACTAGCGGGGGGCCTCAAGAGACCCAGTACTTC,CASRTSGGPQETQYF
TRBJ2-7,many,TRBV20-1,TRBD1,TGCAGTGCTAATTCAGGGACAGGCTACGAGCAGTACTTC,CSANSGTGYEQYF
TRBJ2-7,many,TRBV12-3/TRBV12-4,-,TGTGCCAGCAGTTTTCCCGGCTACGAGCAGTACTTC,CASSFPGYEQYF
TRBJ2-5,few,TRBV12-3/TRBV12-4,-,TGTGCCAGCAGCAGACACCGCCAAGAGACCCAGTACTTC,CASSRHRQETQYF
TRBJ2-7,many,TRBV5-1,-,TGCGCCAGCAGCCGGGACGTTAGCTCCTACGAGCAGTACTTC,CASSRDVSSYEQYF
TRBJ2-7,many,TRBV28,-,TGTGCCAGCAGTCTATCGTTATTAGTGACACTCCACGAGCAGTACTTC,CASSLSLLVTLHEQYF
TRBJ2-3,many,TRBV5-1,-,TGCGCCAGCAGCTCCTCGCCCGGCGGGGCCACAGATACGCAGTATTTT,CASSSSPGGATDTQYF
TRBJ1-1,few,TRBV6-1,-,TGTGCCAGCAGTGTAACCGTCCAAGTGAACACTGAAGCTTTCTTT,CASSVTVQVNTEAFF
TRBJ2-3,few,TRBV5-1,TRBD2,TGCGCCAGCAGAACCCTAGCGGCTAGGGCCGATACGCAGTATTTT,CASRTLAARADTQYF
TRBJ2-1,many,TRBV29-1,TRBD1,TGCAGCGGTAGAGGGACAGGAGTATACAATGAGCAGTTCTTC,CSGRGTGVYNEQFF
TRBJ1-2,-,TRBV20-1,TRBD1,TGCAGTCCCATGACAGGGCCCTATGGCTACACCTTC,CSPMTGPYGYTF
TRBJ2-3,-,TRBV11-2,TRBD2,TGTGCCAGCAGCTCCCGGACGGGGGGAGATACGCAGTATTTT,CASSSRTGGDTQYF
TRBJ1-1,many,TRBV11-2,-,TGTGCCAGCAGCTTATTGCCGGGGCGAACTGAAGCTTTCTTT,CASSLLPGRTEAFF
TRBJ2-7,-,TRBV11-2,-,TGTGCCAGCAGCTCTTACAGAACCTACGAGCAGTACTTC,CASSSYRTYEQYF
TRBJ2-2,-,TRBV5-1,TRBD2,TGCGCCAGCACCCAAAGCGGGCGGGGGAGATCGAACACCGGGGAGCTGTTTTTT,CASTQSGRGRSNTGELFF